The clone carrying this T cell receptor (beta chain) has only a few counts. The data belong to a study of blood T cell repertoires in COVID-19. Overall study context: Acute-phase and convalescent COVID-19 samples originated in the United States, Italy and Spain.

The germline CDR1 and CDR2 sequences are SGHDN and FVKESK. V dropped 0 bases and J dropped 2 bases, with 16 bases sitting between them. The CDR3 is made up of 17 amino acids. Data came from immunoSEQ multiplex PCR; TCRdb stores just in-frame clones and leaves some out. The top ten clones hold approximately 1.6% of a sample with 250,000 to 400,000 clones, roughly 88% of them seen once. The receptor's source is a woman aged 30 to 39 with COVID-19, enrolled during active disease. The sequencing sample was made of peripheral blood. The chain joins TRBV14 to TRBJ1-1; D not resolved. CDR3 bases: TGTGCCAGCAGCCAAGATCTTACTCGGGTAGTTAACACTGAAGCTTTCTTT. Its protein is CASSQDLTRVVNTEAFF.